This passage covers 25 T cell receptor beta chains from one sample sequenced in a study of blood T cell repertoires in COVID-19. The repertoire was sequenced with immunoSEQ multiplex PCR; TCRdb's copy has only in-frame clones and lacks some. Of approximately 390,000 clones listed, about 87% were seen once; the top ten hold around 9.3%. Sequencing was performed on PBMCs or T cells enriched from blood (not recorded which). These receptors were taken from a woman in her 50s who had recovered from COVID-19.

The J gene is TRBJ1-2, the V gene TRBV18, with D tentatively TRBD1 (5 bases). Germline values: CDR1 KGHSH, CDR2 LQKENI. CDR3 length equals 13 residues. Deletions cut 6 bases from V and 3 bases from J, with 11 bases between. CDR3: CASSQGLYYGYTF. The DNA of the CDR3 is TGTGCCAGCTCGCAGGGCCTATACTATGGCTACACCTTC.

This sequence joins TRBV7-9 and TRBJ2-7; TRBD2 matches 10 bases. Trimming cost V 5 bases and J 2 bases; bases outside gene matches: 12. Germline CDR1 SEHNR, CDR2 FQNEAQ (reference sequence). This CDR3 has 17 amino acids. CDR3 in DNA: TGTGCCAGCAGCCCTCTCGTTTGGACTAGCGGTGCCTACGAGCAGTACTTC. Protein sequence: CASSPLVWTSGAYEQYF. Variable domain in full (rest from reference TRBV7-9 and TRBJ2-7): DTGVSQNPRHKITKRGQNVTFRCDPISEHNRLYWYRQTLGQGPEFLTYFQNEAQLEKSRLLSDRFSAERPKGSFSTLEIQRTEQGDSAMYLCASSPLVWTSGAYEQYFGPGTRLTVT.

The chain couples TRBV7-9 to TRBJ1-3; 11 positions agree with TRBD1. CDR3 length equals 18 residues. The ends lost 4 bases at V and 4 bases at J; junction bases unmatched: 12. Germline loops: CDR1 SEHNR, CDR2 FQNEAQ (reference sequence). The CDR3 here is CASSSPIGTGGIGNTIYF. The DNA of the CDR3 is TGTGCCAGCAGCTCTCCAATCGGGACAGGGGGGATCGGAAACACCATATATTTT.

The chain combines TRBV2 with TRBJ2-7; D ambiguous. The CDR3 runs to 14 residues. The V gene lost 6 bases and the J gene lost 1 base, with 13 bases spanning the gap. The germline V gene encodes CDR1 SNHLY and CDR2 FYNNEI. CDR3: CASRGFGLSYEQYF. As DNA, the CDR3 is TGTGCCAGCAGAGGATTCGGGTTATCCTACGAGCAGTACTTC.

The chain joins TRBV30 to TRBJ2-2; 7 bases are a match to TRBD2. V gave up 3 bases and J gave up 6 bases; unmatched junction bases: 7. Germline V gives CDR1 GTSNPN, CDR2 SVGIG (reference sequence). CDR3 length: 14 residues. Here the CDR3 reads CAWRRGGEAGELFF. The CDR3 nucleotides are TGTGCCTGGAGAAGGGGAGGGGAGGCCGGGGAGCTGTTTTTT.

The chain recombines TRBV5-4 with TRBJ1-6, with D perhaps matching TRBD1 (5 bases). With 4 bases removed from V and 7 bases from J, the gap between germline ends came to 6 bases. There are 12 residues in the CDR3. Germline lookup yields CDR1 SGHNT and CDR2 YYREEE (reference sequence). The chain's CDR3 is CASSQGNSPLHF. The CDR3, as DNA: TGTGCCAGCAGCCAGGGAAATTCACCCCTCCACTTT. Full variable domain (missing parts from reference TRBV5-4 and TRBJ1-6): ETGVTQSPTHLIKTRGQQVTLRCSSQSGHNTVSWYQQALGQGPQFIFQYYREEENGRGNFPPRFSGLQFPNYSSELNVNALELDDSALYLCASSQGNSPLHFGNGTRLTVT.

J is TRBJ1-1 and V is TRBV19, with 7 bases fitting TRBD1. This CDR3 spans 16 amino acids. Germline V gene lookup returns CDR1 LNHDA and CDR2 SQIVND (reference sequence). Trimming removed 5 bases from V and 7 bases from J; junction bases left unmatched: 16. Here the CDR3 reads CASSGPGQFIPHEAFF. The CDR3 bases are TGTGCCAGTAGTGGACCGGGACAGTTTATTCCCCATGAAGCTTTCTTT.

The V gene is TRBV5-5, the J gene TRBJ2-7, with D maybe TRBD2 (6 bases). Germline loops: CDR1 SGHKS, CDR2 YYEKEE (reference sequence). V lost 2 bases and J lost 5, with 14 bases in between. The CDR3 sequence is 14 residues long. Here the CDR3 reads CASSFVGGFDEQYF. For the CDR3, the DNA is TGTGCCAGCAGCTTCGTTGGGGGGTTCGACGAGCAGTACTTC.

The chain is built from TRBV27 and TRBJ1-1; TRBD1 agrees at 9 bases. There are 14 residues in the CDR3. The germline V gene encodes CDR1 MNHEY and CDR2 SMNVEV (reference sequence). The trim removed 5 bases at V and 6 bases at J, leaving 7 bases unmatched. CDR3 residues: CASSRTGVDAEAFF. The CDR3 nucleotides are TGTGCCAGCAGTCGGACAGGGGTTGACGCTGAAGCTTTCTTT.

In its sample, this clone was seen a few times. The V gene is TRBV30, the J gene TRBJ1-1; D uncertain. This CDR3 contains 13 residues. With 3 bases removed from V and 1 base from J, the gap between germline ends came to 9 bases. Germline CDR1 reads GTSNPN; CDR2 reads SVGIG (reference sequence). The CDR3 nucleotides are TGTGCCTGGAGGGGAGTGGGGAACACTGAAGCTTTCTTT. Protein: CAWRGVGNTEAFF.

This chain links TRBV11-2 with TRBJ2-1, with TRBD1 matching over 8 bases. The CDR3 length is 15 residues. CDR1 is SGHAT, CDR2 FQNNGV, per germline. J was trimmed by 7 bases and V by 0 bases; bases with no gene match: 5. CDR3 DNA sequence: TGTGCCAGCAGCTTAGAAGGGACAGGTTCAAATGAGCAGTTCTTC. Amino acids: CASSLEGTGSNEQFF.

The chain has TRBV5-6 and TRBJ2-3; TRBD1 aligns across 8 bases. This CDR3 spans 12 amino acids. Trimming took 4 bases from V and 5 from J; bases not matched to a gene: 0. Looked up from germline, CDR1 is SGHDT and CDR2 is YYEEEE. The CDR3 reads CASSGQGDTQYF. CDR3 nucleotides: TGTGCCAGCAGCGGACAGGGAGATACGCAGTATTTT.

The rearrangement joins TRBV4-3 to TRBJ2-1; 8 bases match TRBD2. CDR1 and CDR2 (germline): LGHNA, YSLEER. Unmatched junction bases numbered 19, after V lost 4 bases and J lost 11 bases. The CDR3 loop spans 17 amino acids. The CDR3 reads CASSPQKPGLVTIQQFF. As DNA, the CDR3 is TGCGCCAGCAGCCCACAAAAACCGGGACTAGTAACTATTCAGCAGTTCTTC.

This sequence joins TRBV18 and TRBJ2-1; 12 nucleotides agree with TRBD2. Germline V gene lookup returns CDR1 KGHSH and CDR2 LQKENI. This CDR3 is built from 14 residues. The V gene end was trimmed by 7 bases and the J gene end by 4 bases; junction bases not matched to a gene: 2. The CDR3 DNA is TGTGCCAGCTGCACTAGCGGGGGGTACAATGAGCAGTTCTTC. Amino acids: CASCTSGGYNEQFF.

The CDR3 nucleotides read TGTGCCAGCAGCGGGACAGGGCTTAAGGATGGCTACACCTTC. It translates to CASSGTGLKDGYTF. The chain employs TRBV9 and TRBJ1-2, with 8 positions matching TRBD1. The germline V gene encodes CDR1 SGDLS and CDR2 YYNGEE. V shed 3 bases and J 6 bases; nucleotides not matched to a gene: 7. The CDR3 is made up of 14 amino acids.

This chain uses TRBV15 with TRBJ2-7; D possibly corresponds to TRBD1 (7 bases). V lost 0 bases to trimming and J lost 10 bases, with 25 bases between them. CDR1 is LNHNV and CDR2 is YYDKDF in the germline V gene (reference sequence). The CDR3 contains 17 residues. The CDR3 coding sequence is TGTGCCACCAGCAGAGATGGTGGGGCAGGGGGGTCATCTGTTCAGTACTTC. Residues: CATSRDGGAGGSSVQYF.

DNA for the CDR3: TGTGCCAGCAGTAGACAGGGATTGACCGGGGAGCTGTTTTTT. As protein: CASSRQGLTGELFF. The chain combines TRBV6-5 with TRBJ2-2, with 7 bases fitting TRBD1. The V segment lost 5 bases and the J segment 5 bases; nucleotides outside the gene matches: 5. The CDR3 contains 14 residues. Germline V gives CDR1 MNHEY, CDR2 SVGAGI.

On this clone: The same CDR3 also results from other DNA sequences found in this sample. The rearrangement uses TRBV7-9 and TRBJ1-3; the D is unclear. V was shortened by 1 base and J by 4 bases, with 5 bases between the two germline ends. Germline V lookup: CDR1 SEHNR, CDR2 FQNEAQ (reference sequence). The CDR3 runs 13 residues. In DNA form, the CDR3 reads TGTGCCAGCAGCTTAGACGGGGGAAACACCATATATTTT. Protein sequence: CASSLDGGNTIYF. The variable domain in full, with the rest retrieved from reference TRBV7-9 and TRBJ1-3, is DTGVSQNPRHKITKRGQNVTFRCDPISEHNRLYWYRQTLGQGPEFLTYFQNEAQLEKSRLLSDRFSAERPKGSFSTLEIQRTEQGDSAMYLCASSLDGGNTIYFGEGSWLTVV.

The chain uses TRBV18 and TRBJ1-5; D uncertain. Trimming removed 2 bases at V and 1 base at J, with 6 bases between. Germline lookup yields CDR1 KGHSH and CDR2 LQKENI. The CDR3 has 14 amino acids. The CDR3 reads CASSPGPSNQPQHF. CDR3 bases: TGTGCCAGCTCACCAGGGCCGAGCAATCAGCCCCAGCATTTT.

This chain joins TRBV5-1 and TRBJ1-2; unclear D gene. This CDR3 region has 13 residues. The ends were cut back, 1 base at V and 3 bases at J, with 7 bases in the middle. CDR1 SGHRS and CDR2 YFSETQ come from the germline V gene. The CDR3 region is CASSLRGDYGYTF. The DNA for the CDR3 is TGCGCCAGCAGCTTGCGGGGAGACTATGGCTACACCTTC.

This chain links TRBV4-1 with TRBJ1-3; the D gene is possibly TRBD1 (5 bases). Per germline, CDR1 MGHRA and CDR2 YSYEKL. Trimming shortened V by 4 bases and J by 0 bases, and 13 bases separated the two germline ends. CDR3 size: 16 residues. The DNA of the CDR3 is TGCGCCAGCAGCCCCGGAAGACAGAGCTCTGGAAACACCATATATTTT. Its protein product is CASSPGRQSSGNTIYF.

The V and J genes are TRBV6-5 and TRBJ2-3; D possibly corresponds to TRBD1 (5 bases). Germline-derived CDR1 and CDR2 are MNHEY and SVGAGI. Trimming shortened V by 0 bases and J by 11 bases, and 12 bases separated the two germline ends. CDR3 length: 13 residues. CDR3 sequence: CASSYSYRQGQYF. The CDR3 bases are TGTGCCAGCAGTTACTCGTATAGGCAGGGGCAGTATTTT.

The chain employs TRBV6-1 and TRBJ1-2; D gene unclear. The CDR3 extends over 13 amino acids. Trimming left V 2 bases short and J 1 base short, with 5 bases between. From germline, CDR1 is MNHNS and CDR2 SASEGT. The CDR3 bases are TGTGCCAGCAGTGAATCCAATAACTATGGCTACACCTTC. Translated: CASSESNNYGYTF.

The genes are TRBV29-1 and TRBJ1-1; no definite D call. V lost 6 bases and J lost 8, with 22 bases in between. The CDR3 has 14 amino acids. In germline, CDR1 is SQVTM, CDR2 ANQGSEA. CDR3 sequence reads: CSVAPHLKTGEAFF. As DNA, the CDR3 is TGCAGCGTCGCCCCGCACTTAAAGACGGGAGAAGCTTTCTTT. Full variable domain (remainder filled in from reference TRBV29-1 and TRBJ1-1): SAVISQKPSRDICQRGTSLTIQCQVDSQVTMMFWYRQQPGQSLTLIATANQGSEATYESGFVIDKFPISRPNLTFSTLTVSNMSPEDSSIYLCSVAPHLKTGEAFFGQGTRLTVV.

V and J are TRBV11-3 and TRBJ2-7; D might be TRBD1 (6 bases). The CDR3 spans 13 residues. The V end was cut by 3 bases, the J end by 6 bases, with 12 bases between. CDR1 is SGHNT and CDR2 is YENEEA in the germline V gene. The CDR3 DNA reads TGTGCCAGCAGCTTTACAGGGACCACCGAGCAGTACTTC. Residues: CASSFTGTTEQYF.